The T cell receptor (beta chain) described here comes from a study of blood T cell repertoires in COVID-19. Study-wide context: Samples of COVID-19 (acute and convalescent) were obtained from the United States, Italy and Spain.

The assay was immunoSEQ multiplex PCR, and TCRdb's table has in-frame clones only and misses some. This table has roughly 160,000 clones, about 90% appearing once. Recovered status applied to Cohort 3 donors who had two consecutive negative PCRs. It also applied to those with clearance or with symptom resolution. Per the germline V gene, CDR1 is KGHDR and CDR2 is SFDVKD. The CDR3 loop spans 13 amino acids. The V and J ends lost 6 bases and 5 bases, in that order; junction bases with no gene match: 3. The V call is TRBV24-1, the J call TRBJ2-3; 8 nucleotides align to TRBD2. The TCR was taken from a woman between 45 and 60 years old who had recovered from COVID-19. The sample comprised PBMCs or T cells enriched from blood (not recorded which). CDR3 loop: CATSRGGKDTQYF. The CDR3 region has the DNA TGTGCCACCAGTCGGGGGGGGAAAGATACGCAGTATTTT.